The 25 T cell receptor beta chains below all came from one sample that was sequenced in a study of T cell changes during pregnancy in multiple sclerosis. Using immunoSEQ multiplex PCR, the repertoire was profiled, and TCRdb retains in-frame clones only, with some absent. The sample shows tens of thousands of clones, about 90% of them seen only once. The sequenced sample was CD4+ T cells from peripheral blood mononuclear cells, obtained after pregnancy. All receptors come from a female donor in good health, enrolled as a control in a pregnancy study.

The chain couples TRBV10-3 to TRBJ1-2, with 8 nucleotides matching TRBD1. Germline trimming cut 5 bases from V and 2 bases from J; bases unmatched to any gene: 7. This CDR3 has 15 amino acids. The germline V gene has CDR1 ENHRY and CDR2 SYGVKD. CDR3 in DNA: TGTGCCATCAGTCCCCGGACAGGGACGAACTATGGCTACACCTTC. Its protein is CAISPRTGTNYGYTF.

For this clone: The junction does not match germline at one end; this may be a read error. The V call is TRBV7-2, the J call TRBJ2-3; 11 nucleotides align to TRBD2. This CDR3 is 14 amino acids long. Germline CDR1 and CDR2: SGHTA and FQGNSA. CDR3 protein: CASSLAGGLSPQYF. The CDR3 DNA reads as TGTGCCAGCAGCCTAGCGGGGGGATTGTCACCGCAGTATTTT.

The V gene is TRBV19, the J gene TRBJ2-3; 10 positions agree with TRBD2. Germline lookup yields CDR1 LNHDA and CDR2 SQIVND (reference sequence). V trimming: 5 bases; J trimming: 6 bases; junction bases outside the gene matches: 8. The CDR3 covers 15 residues. The CDR3 loop is CASSSQTSGLDTQYF. CDR3 DNA sequence: TGTGCCAGTAGTTCCCAGACTAGCGGGTTGGATACGCAGTATTTT.

The genes are TRBV18 and TRBJ2-7; D is perhaps TRBD2 (5 bases). The CDR3 contains 14 residues. V dropped 3 bases and J dropped 8 bases, with 17 bases sitting between them. Germline CDR1 and CDR2: KGHSH and LQKENI. CDR3 loop: CASSPPSSSVQQYF. The CDR3 bases are TGTGCCAGCTCACCGCCGTCTAGTAGCGTTCAGCAGTACTTC.

A few counts support this clone. The chain employs TRBV5-4 and TRBJ1-1; 11 bases map to TRBD1. V trimming: 5 bases; J trimming: 5 bases; junction bases outside the gene matches: 8. The CDR3 runs 15 residues. Germline CDR1 reads SGHNT; CDR2 reads YYREEE (reference sequence). The CDR3 coding sequence is TGTGCCAGCAGGGATCCGGACAGGGGGCGGACTGAAGCTTTCTTT. This translates into CASRDPDRGRTEAFF.

The V gene is TRBV18, the J gene TRBJ2-1; 7 bases align to TRBD1. CDR3 length: 13 residues. V lost 8 bases to trimming and J lost 9 bases; unmatched junction nucleotides: 10. Germline V CDR1 and CDR2: KGHSH, LQKENI. CDR3 residues: CASTRQGEGEQFF. CDR3 nucleotide sequence: TGTGCCAGCACTCGACAGGGTGAAGGTGAGCAGTTCTTC. Supplemented by reference TRBV18 and TRBJ2-1, the full variable domain reads NAGVMQNPRHLVRRRGQEARLRCSPMKGHSHVYWYRQLPEEGLKFMVYLQKENIIDESGMPKERFSAEFPKEGPSILRIQQVVRGDSAAYFCASTRQGEGEQFFGPGTRLTVL.

The rearrangement uses TRBV18 and TRBJ1-5; 7 nucleotides line up with TRBD1. Per germline, CDR1 KGHSH and CDR2 LQKENI. CDR3 length: 13 residues. J gave up 5 bases and V 4 bases, and 2 bases lay outside the gene matches. CDR3 protein: CASSRGTDQPQHF. The CDR3 region has the DNA TGTGCCAGCTCACGCGGGACAGATCAGCCCCAGCATTTT.

The chain links TRBV25-1 to TRBJ2-7, with TRBD2 as a possible D gene (5 bases). The CDR3 has 13 amino acids. V lost 9 bases and J 0 bases, leaving 12 bases between the germline ends. Germline values: CDR1 MGHDK, CDR2 SYGVNS. The DNA for the CDR3 is TGTGCCAGTGAGGTGGGGAGCTCCTACGAGCAGTACTTC. This codes for CASEVGSSYEQYF.

The chain links TRBV12-5 to TRBJ2-1; 9 positions agree with TRBD1. The CDR3 spans 16 residues. Trimming cost V 5 bases and J 3 bases; bases outside gene matches: 8. Germline-derived CDR1 and CDR2 are LGHNT and FRNRAP. The CDR3 region is CASGVDDRGDYNEQFF. In nucleotides, the CDR3 is TGTGCTAGTGGTGTTGATGACAGGGGGGACTACAATGAGCAGTTCTTC.

V gene TRBV2 combines with J gene TRBJ1-5, with 8 bases matching TRBD1. Germline V lookup: CDR1 SNHLY, CDR2 FYNNEI. The CDR3 runs to 12 residues. The junction had 6 bases not matched to a gene; V was cut back by 6 bases and J by 11 bases. CDR3 protein: CASRPQGAAQHF. DNA of the CDR3: TGTGCCAGCAGACCCCAGGGGGCAGCCCAGCATTTT.

This chain connects TRBV11-3 to TRBJ1-1; the D is unclear. V shed 3 bases and J shed 7 bases, with 12 bases lying between them. This CDR3 spans 13 amino acids. CDR1 and CDR2 (germline): SGHNT, YENEEA. The CDR3 reads CASSLERGFEAFF. The CDR3 nucleotides are TGTGCCAGCAGCTTGGAGCGGGGATTTGAAGCTTTCTTT.

This chain uses TRBV4-3 with TRBJ1-3; D unclear. V gave up 2 bases and J gave up 6 bases, with 8 bases separating them. Germline CDR1 reads LGHNA; CDR2 reads YSLEER. The CDR3 length is 13 residues. Written as DNA, the CDR3 is TGCGCCAGCAGCCAAAAGCTGGTAAACACCATATATTTT. Translating gives CASSQKLVNTIYF.

The CDR3: CASSLVSQGYSYNSPLHF. The DNA for the CDR3 is TGCGCCAGCAGCTTGGTTTCACAGGGCTACTCCTATAATTCACCCCTCCACTTT. The chain employs TRBV5-1 and TRBJ1-6; the D gene is possibly TRBD1 (6 bases). The CDR3 is 18 amino acids. V was pared by 0 bases and J by 0 bases, with 13 bases between. Per germline, CDR1 SGHRS and CDR2 YFSETQ.

The genes are TRBV18 and TRBJ1-6, with D unresolved. The CDR3 is 17 residues long. V lost 2 bases, J lost 7 bases, and 18 bases lay in between. CDR1 and CDR2 from the germline V gene are KGHSH and LQKENI. The CDR3 region has the DNA TGTGCCAGCTCACCAACGACACTTCCTTCGGGGAATTCACCCCTCCACTTT. Its translation: CASSPTTLPSGNSPLHF.

The V and J genes are TRBV10-3 and TRBJ2-7; 8 positions match TRBD1. Germline V gene sequence: CDR1 ENHRY, CDR2 SYGVKD. The CDR3 extends over 14 amino acids. V lost 11 bases and J lost 2; bases outside the gene matches: 11. The CDR3 sequence is CAASTTGATYEQYF. CDR3 DNA sequence: TGTGCCGCATCCACGACAGGGGCAACCTACGAGCAGTACTTC.

This clone was counted a single time. V is TRBV6-5 and J is TRBJ1-1, with 7 nucleotides matching TRBD1. V gave up 6 bases and J gave up 8 bases; unmatched junction bases: 12. Germline CDR1 is MNHEY and CDR2 is SVGAGI. The CDR3 is 14 amino acids. In nucleotides, the CDR3 is TGTGCCAGCAGAACTAGGGGGCGTTTCGTCGAAGCTTTCTTT. Protein product: CASRTRGRFVEAFF.

V gene TRBV20-1 combines with J gene TRBJ2-3; the D is unclear. Germline V CDR1 and CDR2: DFQATT, SNEGSKA (reference sequence). The CDR3 loop spans 11 amino acids. V was shortened by 0 bases and J by 10 bases, with 8 bases between the two germline ends. CDR3 amino acids: CSARDLRAQYF. The CDR3 nucleotides read TGCAGTGCTAGAGATCTTAGAGCGCAGTATTTT.

This sequence joins TRBV4-1 and TRBJ2-5; 8 nucleotides align to TRBD2. Germline CDR1 MGHRA, CDR2 YSYEKL. Trimming cost V 0 bases and J 5 bases; bases outside gene matches: 5. This CDR3 has 15 amino acids. CDR3 sequence (DNA): TGCGCCAGCAGCCAAGACTCGGCTAGCGGGGAGACCCAGTACTTC. This encodes CASSQDSASGETQYF.

This chain joins TRBV4-2 and TRBJ2-7, with D possibly TRBD2 on 6 matching bases. The germline V gene has CDR1 LGHNA and CDR2 YNFKEQ. The ends were cut back, 1 base at V and 2 bases at J, with 15 bases in the middle. CDR3 size: 16 residues. CDR3 loop: CASSQAVGGPTYEQYF. CDR3 nucleotides: TGTGCCAGCAGCCAAGCAGTCGGAGGGCCTACCTACGAGCAGTACTTC.

The V and J genes are TRBV5-4 and TRBJ1-2; no definite D call. Deletions cut 0 bases from V and 9 bases from J, with 15 bases between. This CDR3 region has 14 residues. The germline V gene has CDR1 SGHNT and CDR2 YYREEE (reference sequence). CDR3 protein: CASSLAITVSSYTF. The CDR3, as DNA: TGTGCCAGCAGCTTGGCTATTACAGTCTCGAGCTACACCTTC.

This chain uses TRBV25-1 with TRBJ1-1; a weak D match, TRBD1 (5 bases). This CDR3 contains 14 residues. Trimming left V 4 bases short and J 1 base short, with 10 bases between. CDR1 is MGHDK, CDR2 SYGVNS, per germline. The CDR3 sequence: CASSGDSSNTEAFF. As DNA, the CDR3 is TGTGCCAGCAGTGGCGACAGTTCGAACACTGAAGCTTTCTTT.

The chain has TRBV2 and TRBJ2-5; D unclear. The CDR3 has 10 residues. Germline V CDR1 and CDR2: SNHLY, FYNNEI. The V end lost 6 bases, the J end lost 7 bases, and 6 bases lay between the germline ends. This CDR3 is CASSTGTQYF. The CDR3 DNA reads TGTGCCAGCAGCACGGGGACCCAGTACTTC.

This chain uses TRBV28 with TRBJ1-4; 7 bases agree with TRBD1. In germline, CDR1 is MDHEN, CDR2 SYDVKM. Trimming at V came to 5 bases and at J to 0 bases, leaving 15 bases not matched to a gene. This CDR3 has 19 amino acids. The CDR3 reads CASSPFWRGDRATNEKLFF. The CDR3 region has the DNA TGTGCCAGCAGTCCCTTTTGGAGGGGGGACAGAGCAACTAATGAAAAACTGTTTTTT.

The rearrangement uses TRBV7-9 and TRBJ1-2; TRBD1 might be the D (5 bases). Germline V lookup: CDR1 SEHNR, CDR2 FQNEAQ (reference sequence). Trimming pared 4 bases from V and 4 bases from J, leaving 13 bases between. CDR3 size: 14 residues. The CDR3 spells CASSSTQGGYGYTF. CDR3 bases: TGTGCCAGCAGCTCGACCCAGGGAGGCTATGGCTACACCTTC.

The chain employs TRBV5-1 and TRBJ1-3; 7 bases agree with TRBD1. CDR3 length equals 14 residues. Germline lookup yields CDR1 SGHRS and CDR2 YFSETQ. The V segment lost 10 bases and the J segment 4 bases; nucleotides outside the gene matches: 11. CDR3 loop: CASTPGTEGNTIYF. In DNA, the CDR3 is TGCGCCTCAACCCCCGGGACAGAGGGAAACACCATATATTTT.